This TCR beta chain was recorded in a study of cytomegalovirus exposure and HLA in healthy donors. Study information: Tens of millions of unique TCRs, all from HLA-typed donors, were included in an early release of the data. General study findings and limits: Trimming of TCR beta V- and J-genes showed a link, identified in a later analysis, to a missense DCLRE1C variant. Researchers catalogued roughly 150 TCR beta chains as cytomegalovirus-associated. Sequencing artifact likely explains a cluster of highly shared sequence variants.

As for this clone: What it recognizes is unknown.

Trimming took off 4 bases at V and 8 bases at J, with 24 bases between the two ends. Germline assignment: CDR1 LNHDA and CDR2 SQIVND (reference sequence). CDR3 size: 17 residues. Primers included in the PCR were 60 Vbeta and 13 Jbeta primers. Using immunoSEQ multiplex PCR, the repertoire was profiled, and TCRdb retains in-frame clones only, with some absent. The table lists a few hundred thousand clones, over 65% of them singletons, with roughly 15% in the top ten. Sequenced: PBMCs. The V call is TRBV19, the J call TRBJ1-5; possibly TRBD1 for D (6 bases). This sequence originates from a man between 35 and 55 years old in good health and CMV-seronegative. The CDR3 nucleotides are TGTGCCAGTAGTAATCCTCCGACAGGCCACCTTGGTGAGCCCCAGCATTTT. Amino acid sequence: CASSNPPTGHLGEPQHF.